This TCR beta chain emerged from a study of PD-1 blockade in classical Hodgkin lymphoma. Study-wide findings and caveats: Baseline diversity was lower in partial responders and progressors than complete responders. Reported baseline diversity: healthy donors highest, relapsed/refractory patients lowest.

Repertoires were generated with immunoSEQ multiplex PCR, while TCRdb's copy carries only in-frame clones and drops some. The table records tens of thousands of clones, nearly 85% of them present only once. The time point: cycle 4 day 1 (C4D1), after more than five weeks of nivolumab. All patients experienced relapse after autologous stem cell transplantation, and brentuximab vedotin exposure was variable. Germline CDR1 ENHRY, CDR2 SYGVKD. With V trimmed by 6 bases and J by 7 bases, 14 bases remained unmatched. This CDR3 comprises 16 residues. As to this clone: Its antigen is not known.

The V and J genes are TRBV10-3 and TRBJ2-7, with 11 bases lining up with TRBD1. The sample consisted of peripheral blood mononuclear cells (PBMCs), taken before the fourth cycle of nivolumab. The clonotype comes from a human donor with classical Hodgkin lymphoma. This CDR3 reads CAIRGNKDRGRDEQYF. The CDR3 DNA is TGTGCCATCAGGGGTAACAAGGACAGGGGGCGGGATGAGCAGTACTTC.